The sequence of this T cell receptor (beta chain) was determined in a study of cytomegalovirus exposure and HLA in healthy donors. Germline CDR1 is MNHEY and CDR2 is SMNVEV (reference sequence). Trimming took 5 bases from V and 7 from J, leaving 14 bases between them. The CDR3 has 14 amino acids. The PCR contained 60 Vbeta and 13 Jbeta primers. Sequencing was performed with immunoSEQ multiplex PCR; in TCRdb, only in-frame clones are kept and a portion is missing. The table records fewer than 150,000 clones, roughly 85% of them present only once. This clone has just a few counts. This TCR came from a man aged 35 to 55 in good health and CMV-seropositive. The V gene is TRBV27, the J gene TRBJ1-4, with D possibly TRBD1 on 5 matching bases. The source material was PBMCs. In DNA, the CDR3 is TGTGCCAGCAGTCCGACCCGGGGGGGTGAAAAACTGTTTTTT. Protein sequence: CASSPTRGGEKLFF.